These T cell receptor beta chains were read from a single sample in a study of identifying expanded T cells in peripheral blood. The method was immunoSEQ multiplex PCR; TCRdb's version includes in-frame clones alone and lacks a portion of them. The sample yields 65,000 to 95,000 clones, about 83% seen once. What was sequenced was blood. The origin of the receptors is a person aged 18 to 69 in good health. Both conserved end residues are part of each CDR3. A D gene is named only where the DNA matches it firmly. For some rows the clone size is stated as once, few or many, or as a class when expanded; others skip it.

d_call j_call v_call clone_size cdr3_nt cdr3_aa
- TRBJ1-4 TRBV13 - TGTGCCAGCAGCTTATACGGGCCTCAGGGGGAAAAACTGTTTTTT CASSLYGPQGEKLFF
TRBD1 TRBJ1-5 TRBV15 few TGTGCCACCAGCGGGTCTGACAGGGGGCTTCAGCCCCAGCATTTT CATSGSDRGLQPQHF
- TRBJ1-3 TRBV4-1 - TGCGCCAGCAGCCAACCCCGTGGGGGGGCGGGGGGAAACACCATATATTTT CASSQPRGGAGGNTIYF
- TRBJ2-5 TRBV5-4 - TGTGCCAGCAGCTTGACGGAAGAAGAGACCCAGTACTTC CASSLTEEETQYF
- TRBJ1-1 TRBV15 - TGTGCCACCAGCAGACAGGTAGGGAACACTGAAGCTTTCTTT CATSRQVGNTEAFF
- TRBJ2-1 TRBV15 - TGTGCCACCAGCAGAACTAGAGACAATGAGCAGTTCTTC CATSRTRDNEQFF
TRBD2 TRBJ2-2 TRBV7-2 - TGTGCCAGCAGCTTAGGGCAGGGAGGGACCGGGGAGCTGTTTTTT CASSLGQGGTGELFF
- TRBJ1-5 TRBV9 - TGTGCCAGCAGCGTAGAAGCGCATGGCAATCAGCCCCAGCATTTT CASSVEAHGNQPQHF
TRBD1 TRBJ1-1 TRBV5-1 - TGCGCCAGCAGCTTGGAGGGGGCGCTGCCCACTGAAGCTTTCTTT CASSLEGALPTEAFF
- TRBJ2-3 TRBV6-6 - TGTGCCAGCAGTTACGTCGCCCCACCGGCCGATACGCAGTATTTT CASSYVAPPADTQYF
- TRBJ2-5 TRBV11-2 few TGTGCCAGCAGCTTAGTTGTCGCCGAGCAAGAGACCCAGTACTTC CASSLVVAEQETQYF
- TRBJ1-5 TRBV11-2 - TGTGCCAGCAGCTTAGGCAGGAATCAGCCCCAGCATTTT CASSLGRNQPQHF
TRBD1 TRBJ1-5 TRBV19 - TGTGCCAGTAGTTATGGGACAGGGCTTTCTTATAGCAATCAGCCCCAGCATTTT CASSYGTGLSYSNQPQHF
- TRBJ1-1 TRBV19 once TGTGCCAGTAGGGGCGTAGGCACTGAAGCTTTCTTT CASRGVGTEAFF
- TRBJ2-3 TRBV5-1 - TGCGCCACCAGGAGCATTTCAAGCACAGATACGCAGTATTTT CATRSISSTDTQYF
- TRBJ1-1 TRBV13 - TGTGCCAGCACCCTGTCAGGCCCTGAAGCTTTCTTT CASTLSGPEAFF
- TRBJ2-1 TRBV29-1 - TGCAGCGTTCCCCGATCCCCCATACTAGTCTGGGAGATGGGGAATGAGCAGTTCTTC CSVPRSPILVWEMGNEQFF
- TRBJ1-1 TRBV5-5 once TGTGCCAGCAGCTTTGGCCAGCGAATGACTGAAGCTTTCTTT CASSFGQRMTEAFF
- TRBJ1-2 TRBV28 few TGTGCCAGCAACTCTGGGCGGAACTATGGCTACACCTTC CASNSGRNYGYTF
- TRBJ1-5 TRBV21-1 - TGTGCCAGCAGCAGACTTAGGGCCCCTGGGGGCAATCAGCCCCAGCATTTT CASSRLRAPGGNQPQHF
- TRBJ1-2 TRBV19 - TGTGCCAGTAGTATAGCTCGGGGGAACTATGGCTACACCTTC CASSIARGNYGYTF
- TRBJ2-2 TRBV7-2 - TGTGCCAGCAGCCCGAGGTCCCTACGGGGCACCGGGGAGCTGTTTTTT CASSPRSLRGTGELFF
- TRBJ2-1 TRBV7-2 - TGTGCCAGCAGCATCGGACCGACGGGTGAGCAGTTCTTC CASSIGPTGEQFF
TRBD2 TRBJ2-3 TRBV28 once TGTGCCAGCAGGTGGAATACGATTTCGGGACTAGCTTCAGATACGCAGTATTTT CASRWNTISGLASDTQYF
- TRBJ2-7 TRBV7-9 - TGTGCCAGCAGCTTAGTCCCGGTCTACGAGCAGTACTTC CASSLVPVYEQYF
- TRBJ1-1 TRBV30 - TGTGCCTGGAGTGAGTTGGACAGACTCATGAACACTGAAGCTTTCTTT CAWSELDRLMNTEAFF
- TRBJ2-4 TRBV19 - TGTGCCAGTAGTCGAATCAGGGTGGGGGCCAAAAACATTCAGTACTTC CASSRIRVGAKNIQYF
- TRBJ1-4 TRBV19 - TGTGCCAGTGGTACTGAAACAGGGTCTAATGAAAAACTGTTTTTT CASGTETGSNEKLFF
TRBD1 TRBJ2-5 TRBV5-4 - TGTGCCAGCAGCTTCCCCCGGACAGGGTCAGTAGAGACCCAGTACTTC CASSFPRTGSVETQYF
TRBD2 TRBJ2-1 TRBV10-3 - TGTGCCATCAGTGAATCTCTAGCGGGAGTGGATGGTGAGCAGTTCTTC CAISESLAGVDGEQFF
- TRBJ2-5 TRBV29-1 - TGCAGCGTTGAGTACACGCAAGAGACCCAGTACTTC CSVEYTQETQYF
TRBD1 TRBJ2-2 TRBV7-6 - TGTGCCAGCAGCGCCCTGACAGGGGGGAACACCGGGGAGCTGTTTTTT CASSALTGGNTGELFF
TRBD2 TRBJ2-3 TRBV27 - TGTGCCAGCAGTCCGTCGACTAGCGGAGGCCCAGATACGCAGTATTTT CASSPSTSGGPDTQYF
TRBD2 TRBJ2-1 TRBV5-1 once TGCGCCAGCAGCCCCGGAGGGACTACCAATGAGCAGTTCTTC CASSPGGTTNEQFF
TRBD2 TRBJ2-5 TRBV5-1 - TGCGCCAGCAGCCCGGAACCGGGACTAGCGGGAGAGGAGACCCAGTACTTC CASSPEPGLAGEETQYF
TRBD2 TRBJ2-1 TRBV9 - TGTGCCAGCAGCGACTTAGCGGGAGGCTACAATGAGCAGTTCTTC CASSDLAGGYNEQFF
TRBD2 TRBJ2-2 TRBV19 - TGTGCCAGTATGCCGGGGGGGAACACCGGGGAGCTGTTTTTT CASMPGGNTGELFF
TRBD1 TRBJ1-4 TRBV7-9 - TGTGCCAGCAGCTCCCCGGACAGGGCCATAGAAAAACTGTTTTTT CASSSPDRAIEKLFF
- TRBJ2-3 TRBV7-2 - TGTGCCAGCAGCTTAGTCGGCGGGCTCACAGATACGCAGTATTTT CASSLVGGLTDTQYF
- TRBJ1-1 TRBV2 - TGTGCCAGCAGTGAATCTGTACCAGGGCTGAACACTGAAGCTTTCTTT CASSESVPGLNTEAFF